This is a list of T cell receptor beta chains from one sample in a study of siplizumab effects on memory and regulatory T cells. The assay was immunoSEQ multiplex PCR, and TCRdb's table has in-frame clones only and misses some. The top ten hold about 0.15% of the sample, which has around 95,000 clones, around 92% seen once. The sample comprised CD4+ T cells sorted from blood. These receptors all stem from a human donor in good health. CDR3s include the opening cysteine and the closing phenylalanine or tryptophan. Fields, in order: J gene, V gene, clone size, D gene, CDR3 DNA, CDR3 protein. The D gene is left open where the match is weak. Some rows mark clone size as missing; the rest say once, few, many or name a class of expanded clone.

j_gene: TRBJ2-7; v_gene: TRBV5-3; abundance: few; d_gene: NA; CDR3nt: TGTGCCAGAAGCTTGGCCGGCAGTCTACCCTACGAGCAGTACTTC; CDR3aa: CARSLAGSLPYEQYF
j_gene: TRBJ2-7; v_gene: TRBV6-5; abundance: few; d_gene: TRBD2; CDR3nt: TGTGCCAGCATTCGCTCAGGGAGGGGAGTCCACGAGCAGTACTTC; CDR3aa: CASIRSGRGVHEQYF
j_gene: TRBJ2-7; v_gene: TRBV11-2; abundance: once; d_gene: TRBD1; CDR3nt: TGTGCCAGCAGGGCCGGGACAGGGTCCTACGAGCAGTACTTC; CDR3aa: CASRAGTGSYEQYF
j_gene: TRBJ1-1; v_gene: TRBV6-5; abundance: NA; d_gene: NA; CDR3nt: TGTGCCAGCAGTAACCACAGGGCGGGGGCTTTCTTT; CDR3aa: CASSNHRAGAFF
j_gene: TRBJ2-7; v_gene: TRBV5-8; abundance: NA; d_gene: TRBD1; CDR3nt: TGTGCCAGCAGCTATACGGGACAGGGAGTTCGAGAGCAGTACTTC; CDR3aa: CASSYTGQGVREQYF
j_gene: TRBJ2-3; v_gene: TRBV4-1; abundance: NA; d_gene: NA; CDR3nt: TGCGCCAGCAGCCAAGAAAAGCCAGGGCCCTCCGCAGATACGCAGTATTTT; CDR3aa: CASSQEKPGPSADTQYF
j_gene: TRBJ1-1; v_gene: TRBV2; abundance: NA; d_gene: TRBD1; CDR3nt: TGTGCCACCCACAGGGGACAGAACACTGAAGCTTTCTTT; CDR3aa: CATHRGQNTEAFF
j_gene: TRBJ2-3; v_gene: TRBV9; abundance: NA; d_gene: NA; CDR3nt: TGTGCCAGCAGCGTAGAGCCAGGGTGGGCAGATACGCAGTATTTT; CDR3aa: CASSVEPGWADTQYF
j_gene: TRBJ1-2; v_gene: TRBV28; abundance: NA; d_gene: TRBD1; CDR3nt: TGTGCCAGCAGGGAGAACGGACAGGTCGAGGGCTACACCTTC; CDR3aa: CASRENGQVEGYTF
j_gene: TRBJ2-3; v_gene: TRBV7-9; abundance: NA; d_gene: NA; CDR3nt: TGTGCCAGCAGTTCAGGGGGGGATACGCAGTATTTT; CDR3aa: CASSSGGDTQYF
j_gene: TRBJ1-1; v_gene: TRBV6-1; abundance: NA; d_gene: NA; CDR3nt: TGTGCCAGCAGTCCGGAGTCCCCCGCCGTTACTGAAGCTTTCTTT; CDR3aa: CASSPESPAVTEAFF
j_gene: TRBJ1-2; v_gene: TRBV30; abundance: NA; d_gene: NA; CDR3nt: TGTGCCCGGGGTGACCTGACGCGGGGCTACACCTTC; CDR3aa: CARGDLTRGYTF
j_gene: TRBJ2-7; v_gene: TRBV6-5; abundance: NA; d_gene: TRBD2; CDR3nt: TGTGCCAGCAGTAGGGGACTAGCGGATACCTACGAGCAGTACTTC; CDR3aa: CASSRGLADTYEQYF
j_gene: TRBJ2-7; v_gene: TRBV28; abundance: once; d_gene: TRBD2; CDR3nt: TGTGCCAGCAGAAGCTCGGGACTAGCGGGATTCAACGAGCAGTACTTC; CDR3aa: CASRSSGLAGFNEQYF
j_gene: TRBJ1-1; v_gene: TRBV18; abundance: NA; d_gene: NA; CDR3nt: TGTGCCAGCTCGCCAGCGATGGGGACGGCCTACACTGAAGCTTTCTTT; CDR3aa: CASSPAMGTAYTEAFF
j_gene: TRBJ2-1; v_gene: TRBV7-3; abundance: NA; d_gene: TRBD2; CDR3nt: TGTGCCAGCAGCTTACTGCCCCCCGCGGGGGGCAATGAGCAGTTCTTC; CDR3aa: CASSLLPPAGGNEQFF
j_gene: TRBJ2-3; v_gene: TRBV7-3; abundance: NA; d_gene: NA; CDR3nt: TGTGCCAGCAGCTTACCGGGGGCAGATACGCAGTATTTT; CDR3aa: CASSLPGADTQYF
j_gene: TRBJ2-1; v_gene: TRBV7-2; abundance: NA; d_gene: NA; CDR3nt: TGTGCCAGCAGCTCTGCGTCTCCTAGCTCCTACAATGAGCAGTTCTTC; CDR3aa: CASSSASPSSYNEQFF
j_gene: TRBJ2-5; v_gene: TRBV5-8; abundance: NA; d_gene: NA; CDR3nt: TGTGCCAGCAGCTTCAAGTTTCGGGGGCCGGAGACCCAGTACTTC; CDR3aa: CASSFKFRGPETQYF
j_gene: TRBJ1-1; v_gene: TRBV6-5; abundance: NA; d_gene: NA; CDR3nt: TGTGCCAGCAGAGATACGGGGGCCGGTACTGAAGCTTTCTTT; CDR3aa: CASRDTGAGTEAFF
j_gene: TRBJ1-2; v_gene: TRBV7-3; abundance: NA; d_gene: NA; CDR3nt: TGTGCCAGCAGCGTAGAAGGGACGGTAATCTATGGCTACACCTTC; CDR3aa: CASSVEGTVIYGYTF
j_gene: TRBJ2-7; v_gene: TRBV19; abundance: NA; d_gene: TRBD1; CDR3nt: TGTGCCAGTAGTATTCCCCGACAGGGACCAACCTACGAGCAGTACTTC; CDR3aa: CASSIPRQGPTYEQYF
j_gene: TRBJ1-3; v_gene: TRBV7-6; abundance: NA; d_gene: NA; CDR3nt: TGTGCCAGCAGCTTTCTCGGATCTGGAAACACCATATATTTT; CDR3aa: CASSFLGSGNTIYF
j_gene: TRBJ2-1; v_gene: TRBV18; abundance: NA; d_gene: NA; CDR3nt: TGTGCCAGCTCACCGACAGGTGGGAATGAGCAGTTCTTC; CDR3aa: CASSPTGGNEQFF
j_gene: TRBJ1-2; v_gene: TRBV29-1; abundance: NA; d_gene: TRBD1; CDR3nt: TGCAGCGCCATAGGGGGCCATGGCTACACCTTC; CDR3aa: CSAIGGHGYTF
j_gene: TRBJ1-2; v_gene: TRBV6-5; abundance: NA; d_gene: NA; CDR3nt: TGTGCCAGCGGCAACAACTATGGCTACACCTTC; CDR3aa: CASGNNYGYTF
j_gene: TRBJ1-1; v_gene: TRBV2; abundance: NA; d_gene: TRBD1; CDR3nt: TGTGCCAACGTCCCGGGACAGGGGGCGAGGGGCGCTGAAGCTTTCTTT; CDR3aa: CANVPGQGARGAEAFF
j_gene: TRBJ2-1; v_gene: TRBV9; abundance: NA; d_gene: NA; CDR3nt: TGTGCCAGCAGCCTACGGGGCGGGCCGGCCAATGAGCAGTTCTTC; CDR3aa: CASSLRGGPANEQFF
j_gene: TRBJ1-3; v_gene: TRBV11-2; abundance: NA; d_gene: NA; CDR3nt: TGTGCCAGCAGCCCGGGGCCCTCTGGAAACACCATATATTTT; CDR3aa: CASSPGPSGNTIYF
j_gene: TRBJ1-2; v_gene: TRBV5-1; abundance: NA; d_gene: TRBD1; CDR3nt: TGCGCCAGCAGCTCCGGGACAGCTAACTATGGCTACACCTTC; CDR3aa: CASSSGTANYGYTF
j_gene: TRBJ1-1; v_gene: TRBV5-5; abundance: NA; d_gene: NA; CDR3nt: TGTGCCAGCAGCCCAAACACTGAAGCTTTCTTT; CDR3aa: CASSPNTEAFF
j_gene: TRBJ2-1; v_gene: TRBV2; abundance: NA; d_gene: NA; CDR3nt: TGTGCCAGCAGGGAGGAGGGGGTGGAGGGGCAGTTCTTC; CDR3aa: CASREEGVEGQFF
j_gene: TRBJ2-7; v_gene: TRBV18; abundance: NA; d_gene: NA; CDR3nt: TGTGCCAGCTCACAGACAGACTACGAGCAGTACTTC; CDR3aa: CASSQTDYEQYF
j_gene: TRBJ1-5; v_gene: TRBV30; abundance: once; d_gene: NA; CDR3nt: TGTGCCTGGAGTGTACGGGACCAGCCCCAGCATTTT; CDR3aa: CAWSVRDQPQHF
j_gene: TRBJ2-7; v_gene: TRBV7-3; abundance: once; d_gene: NA; CDR3nt: TGTGCCAGCAGCTTATATGGCGTTGAGGGCGAGCAGTACTTC; CDR3aa: CASSLYGVEGEQYF
j_gene: TRBJ1-2; v_gene: TRBV21-1; abundance: NA; d_gene: NA; CDR3nt: TGTGCCAGTCATTGGGGGGGTAACTATGGCTACACCTTC; CDR3aa: CASHWGGNYGYTF
j_gene: TRBJ2-3; v_gene: TRBV4-1; abundance: NA; d_gene: NA; CDR3nt: TGCGCCAGCAGCCAAGGATGGGTCTTTGCTAGTAGCACAGATACGCAGTATTTT; CDR3aa: CASSQGWVFASSTDTQYF
j_gene: TRBJ1-2; v_gene: TRBV7-3; abundance: NA; d_gene: NA; CDR3nt: TGTGCCAGCCCCCGGTCCCGAGGGCCAGCTAACTATGGCTACACCTTC; CDR3aa: CASPRSRGPANYGYTF
j_gene: TRBJ2-2; v_gene: TRBV11-2; abundance: NA; d_gene: TRBD2; CDR3nt: TGTGCCAGCAGCTTCCTAGCGGGGGGCACCGGGGAGCTGTTTTTT; CDR3aa: CASSFLAGGTGELFF
j_gene: TRBJ2-5; v_gene: TRBV7-9; abundance: NA; d_gene: NA; CDR3nt: TGTGCCAGCAGCGCAGCAGCAGCCTTCGGCCATCCGTACTTC; CDR3aa: CASSAAAAFGHPYF
j_gene: TRBJ2-2; v_gene: TRBV28; abundance: NA; d_gene: TRBD2; CDR3nt: TGTGCCAGCAGTACTCTAGCGGGGACCGGGGAGCTGTTTTTT; CDR3aa: CASSTLAGTGELFF
j_gene: TRBJ1-2; v_gene: TRBV5-4; abundance: once; d_gene: TRBD1; CDR3nt: TGTGCCAGCAGCTTGGGGGACAGGCCTAACTATGGCTACACCTTC; CDR3aa: CASSLGDRPNYGYTF
j_gene: TRBJ2-3; v_gene: TRBV5-1; abundance: NA; d_gene: NA; CDR3nt: TGCGCCAGCAGCTTAGGGGATATCACAGATACGCAGTATTTT; CDR3aa: CASSLGDITDTQYF
j_gene: TRBJ2-4; v_gene: TRBV2; abundance: once; d_gene: NA; CDR3nt: TGTGCCAGCAGTACAGGGAGTTACGGCAAAAACATTCAGTACTTC; CDR3aa: CASSTGSYGKNIQYF
j_gene: TRBJ2-2; v_gene: TRBV7-3; abundance: once; d_gene: TRBD2; CDR3nt: TGTGCCAGCAGCCTCGGGACTAGCGGGCGGGAGGGGGAGCTGTTTTTT; CDR3aa: CASSLGTSGREGELFF
j_gene: TRBJ1-2; v_gene: TRBV5-6; abundance: NA; d_gene: NA; CDR3nt: TGTGCCAGCAGCTTGGATTATGGCTACACCTTC; CDR3aa: CASSLDYGYTF
j_gene: TRBJ2-5; v_gene: TRBV5-1; abundance: NA; d_gene: TRBD2; CDR3nt: TGCGCCAGCAGCCGATTCCGGACTAGCGGGGGAGAGACCCAGTACTTC; CDR3aa: CASSRFRTSGGETQYF
j_gene: TRBJ1-5; v_gene: TRBV2; abundance: NA; d_gene: NA; CDR3nt: TGTGCCAGCAGTGAAGGGGGAATGCACCAGCCCCAGCATTTT; CDR3aa: CASSEGGMHQPQHF
j_gene: TRBJ2-1; v_gene: TRBV30; abundance: NA; d_gene: TRBD1; CDR3nt: TGTGCCTGGAGAGTACAGGGGCCTAATACCTACAATGAGCAGTTCTTC; CDR3aa: CAWRVQGPNTYNEQFF
j_gene: TRBJ1-2; v_gene: TRBV5-3; abundance: NA; d_gene: NA; CDR3nt: TGTGCCAGAAGCCCCCAGGGGTGTAGGAACTATGGCTACACCTTC; CDR3aa: CARSPQGCRNYGYTF
j_gene: TRBJ1-1; v_gene: TRBV14; abundance: NA; d_gene: NA; CDR3nt: TGTGCCAGCAGCCGTAACCGTGGAGGGGGATGGAACACTGAAGCTTTCTTT; CDR3aa: CASSRNRGGGWNTEAFF
j_gene: TRBJ1-2; v_gene: TRBV10-3; abundance: NA; d_gene: NA; CDR3nt: TGTGCCATCAGTGAGTCGACCACTAACTATGGCTACACCTTC; CDR3aa: CAISESTTNYGYTF
j_gene: TRBJ1-2; v_gene: TRBV5-1; abundance: once; d_gene: NA; CDR3nt: TGCGCCAGCAGCTTGGCCCGGGGTGAGGATGGCTACACCTTC; CDR3aa: CASSLARGEDGYTF
j_gene: TRBJ1-1; v_gene: TRBV2; abundance: NA; d_gene: NA; CDR3nt: TGTGCCAGCAGAAGACAGGTTGCGACTGAAGCTTTCTTT; CDR3aa: CASRRQVATEAFF
j_gene: TRBJ1-6; v_gene: TRBV19; abundance: NA; d_gene: NA; CDR3nt: TGTGCCAGTAGCGTATCCGGGAGCACCTATAATTCACCCCTCCACTTT; CDR3aa: CASSVSGSTYNSPLHF